These 11 T cell receptor beta chains were sequenced from one sample in a study of OX40 agonist ivuxolimab in advanced cancers. TCRdb's copy holds only in-frame clones and misses some; the assay was immunoSEQ multiplex PCR. The sample carries about 89,000 clones, roughly 90% recorded once. Material: CD4+ or CD8+ T cells sorted from blood, obtained in a trial of the OX40 agonist ivuxolimab. These receptor sequences come from an adult with an advanced solid tumor such as melanoma, head and neck, liver or kidney cancer.

The chain is built from TRBV19 and TRBJ2-7; TRBD1 matches 7 bases. The CDR3 covers 14 residues. J was trimmed by 6 bases and V by 5 bases; bases with no gene match: 10. Per germline, CDR1 LNHDA and CDR2 SQIVND (reference sequence). The CDR3 reads CASSFRQGSSEQYF. CDR3 DNA: TGTGCCAGTAGTTTCCGACAGGGATCTTCCGAGCAGTACTTC.

This clone was seen a few times. The chain combines TRBV7-9 with TRBJ1-6; TRBD1 matches 8 bases. The V and J ends lost 5 bases and 7 bases, in that order; junction bases with no gene match: 7. CDR3 length: 15 amino acids. CDR1 is SEHNR, CDR2 FQNEAQ, per germline (reference sequence). This chain's CDR3 is CASSPGTGKNSPLHF. CDR3 nucleotide sequence: TGTGCCAGCAGCCCTGGGACAGGAAAGAATTCACCCCTCCACTTT.

The rearrangement uses TRBV15 and TRBJ2-3, with D uncertain. V gave up 0 bases and J gave up 6 bases, with 10 bases separating them. The CDR3 sequence is 14 residues long. Germline lookup yields CDR1 LNHNV and CDR2 YYDKDF (reference sequence). CDR3 in DNA: TGTGCCACCAGCAGAGATACAAGAGGCGATACGCAGTATTTT. Its protein is CATSRDTRGDTQYF.

V gene TRBV2 combines with J gene TRBJ2-5; 10 positions match TRBD2. CDR1 is SNHLY and CDR2 is FYNNEI in the germline V gene. With 3 bases clipped from V and 5 bases from J, the junction kept 6 bases outside the gene matches. This CDR3 spans 15 amino acids. CDR3 residues: CASSDPAGGAETQYF. The CDR3 nucleotides read TGTGCCAGCAGTGACCCAGCGGGGGGGGCCGAGACCCAGTACTTC. Complete variable domain (other parts from reference TRBV2 and TRBJ2-5): EPEVTQTPSHQVTQMGQEVILRCVPISNHLYFYWYRQILGQKVEFLVSFYNNEISEKSEIFDDQFSVERPDGSNFTLKIRSTKLEDSAMYFCASSDPAGGAETQYFGPGTRLLVL.

V is TRBV7-2 and J is TRBJ2-7; unclear D gene. V lost 1 base and J lost 3, with 10 bases in between. This CDR3 spans 14 amino acids. Germline loops: CDR1 SGHTA, CDR2 FQGNSA. CDR3 loop: CASSLDGIVYEQYF. As DNA, the CDR3 is TGTGCCAGCAGCTTAGACGGCATAGTCTACGAGCAGTACTTC.

This chain links TRBV6-1 with TRBJ2-5; D possibly uses TRBD1 or TRBD2 (5 bases each). The CDR3 covers 13 residues. The V end was cut by 4 bases, the J end by 6 bases, with 12 bases between. The germline V gene has CDR1 MNHNS and CDR2 SASEGT. CDR3 nucleotides: TGTGCCAGCAGTGGAGGGACCCCTAAGACCCAGTACTTC. This translates into CASSGGTPKTQYF.

The chain has TRBV30 and TRBJ2-2, with 9 bases that match TRBD1. This CDR3 comprises 16 residues. CDR1 and CDR2 (germline): GTSNPN, SVGIG (reference sequence). Unmatched junction bases numbered 9, after V lost 5 bases and J lost 2 bases. The CDR3 protein is CAWGSGQGLNTGELFF. As DNA, the CDR3 is TGTGCCTGGGGGTCGGGACAGGGACTAAACACCGGGGAGCTGTTTTTT.

V usage is TRBV5-1 and J usage is TRBJ2-6; a possible D gene is TRBD1 (5 bases). This CDR3 contains 17 residues. Trimming pared 0 bases from V and 2 bases from J, leaving 12 bases between. Germline V gives CDR1 SGHRS, CDR2 YFSETQ. CDR3 nucleotides: TGCGCCAGCAGCTTGGCCGGCCTGGGGCCTGGGGCCAACGTCCTGACTTTC. Protein product: CASSLAGLGPGANVLTF.

V gene TRBV6-6 combines with J gene TRBJ2-1, with 10 bases matching TRBD1. J was trimmed by 3 bases and V by 2 bases; bases with no gene match: 1. This CDR3 is built from 15 residues. The germline CDR1 and CDR2 sequences are MNHNY and SVGAGI (reference sequence). This CDR3 is CASSYGTGDYNEQFF. The CDR3 DNA follows: TGTGCCAGCAGTTACGGGACAGGGGACTACAATGAGCAGTTCTTC.

This chain connects TRBV5-6 to TRBJ1-1, with 8 positions matching TRBD1. V lost 3 bases to trimming and J lost 5 bases; unmatched junction nucleotides: 9. The germline V gene has CDR1 SGHDT and CDR2 YYEEEE. CDR3 length equals 15 residues. The CDR3 protein is CASSSWTGRGTEAFF. The CDR3 nucleotides read TGTGCCAGCAGCTCCTGGACAGGGCGAGGGACTGAAGCTTTCTTT.

This chain uses TRBV9 with TRBJ2-1; D ambiguous. The CDR3 totals 18 residues. The germline V and J ends were trimmed by 3 bases and 4 bases, with 23 bases remaining between them. Germline values: CDR1 SGDLS, CDR2 YYNGEE. The CDR3 bases are TGTGCCAGCAGCGAGACCTCTAGTCCTCTTCGTGATTACAATGAGCAGTTCTTC. It codes for CASSETSSPLRDYNEQFF.